This TCR beta chain was sequenced during a study of CD8+ T cells in alopecia areata. Looking at the study overall: Percentage of affected scalp area was the basis on which treated patients' severity was scored.

Treatment reported: oral pan-JAK inhibitor, 5-10 mg twice daily. The V and J ends lost 7 bases and 7 bases respectively, with 16 bases between them. Per the germline V gene, CDR1 is SGHAT and CDR2 is FQNNGV. The CDR3 extends over 13 amino acids. RNA, once extracted, was reverse transcribed into cDNA for use as the sequencing template. Assay: immunoSEQ multiplex PCR; the TCRdb copy retains only in-frame clones and omits some. This table has about 64,000 clones, 46% appearing once. Study-level findings and limits: Affected scalp, especially in alopecia totalis/universalis, had a higher clonality than normal scalp did.

Notes on this clone: Its target is unknown.

This rearrangement joins TRBV11-2 to TRBJ1-1, with no clear D. The TCR sequence derives from a human donor with alopecia areata. This sample comprised CD8+ T cells sorted from blood, obtained at roughly week 36, from a patient treated with tofacitinib. The DNA for the CDR3 is TGTGCCAGCACCGTTCAAGGGTGGGGTGAAGCTTTCTTT. Protein product: CASTVQGWGEAFF.